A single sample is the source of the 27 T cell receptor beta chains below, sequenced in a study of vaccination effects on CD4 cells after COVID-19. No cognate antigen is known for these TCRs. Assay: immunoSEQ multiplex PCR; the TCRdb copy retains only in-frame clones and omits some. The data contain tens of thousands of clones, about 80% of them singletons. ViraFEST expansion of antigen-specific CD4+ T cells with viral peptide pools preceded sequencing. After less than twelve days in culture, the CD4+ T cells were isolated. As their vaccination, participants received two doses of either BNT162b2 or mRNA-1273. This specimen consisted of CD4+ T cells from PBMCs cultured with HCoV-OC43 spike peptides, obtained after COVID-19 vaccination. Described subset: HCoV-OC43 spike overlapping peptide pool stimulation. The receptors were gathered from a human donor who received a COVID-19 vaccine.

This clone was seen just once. Here the CDR3 reads CASSVLGAGLDTGELFF. DNA of the CDR3: TGTGCCAGCAGTGTATTAGGGGCGGGGTTGGACACCGGGGAGCTGTTTTTT. The chain couples TRBV6-1 to TRBJ2-2, with D tentatively TRBD2 (6 bases). Germline V gives CDR1 MNHNS, CDR2 SASEGT. The CDR3 is 17 amino acids. V dropped 4 bases and J dropped 3 bases, with 18 bases sitting between them.

The CDR3 nucleotides read TGTGCCAGCAGTTTCGTAGCGAATACGCAGTATTTT. It is translated as CASSFVANTQYF. The chain employs TRBV28 and TRBJ2-3, with D perhaps TRBD2 (5 bases). Germline V lookup: CDR1 MDHEN, CDR2 SYDVKM. The CDR3 has 12 residues. V was shortened by 3 bases and J by 7 bases, with 8 bases between the two germline ends.

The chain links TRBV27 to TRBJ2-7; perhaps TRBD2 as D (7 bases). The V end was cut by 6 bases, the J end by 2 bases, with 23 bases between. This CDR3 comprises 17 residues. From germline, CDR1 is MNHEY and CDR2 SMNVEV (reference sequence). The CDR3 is CASSLKGGGARTYEQYV. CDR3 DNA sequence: TGTGCCAGCAGCCTTAAGGGGGGAGGGGCTCGCACCTACGAGCAGTACGTC.

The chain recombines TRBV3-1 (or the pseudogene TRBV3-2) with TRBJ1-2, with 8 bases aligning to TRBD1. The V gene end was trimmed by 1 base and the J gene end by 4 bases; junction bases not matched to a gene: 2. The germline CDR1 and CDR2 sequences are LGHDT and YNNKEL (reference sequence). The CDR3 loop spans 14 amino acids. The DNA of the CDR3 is TGTGCCAGCAGCCAAGGAACAGGGGGCTATGGCTACACCTTC. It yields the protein CASSQGTGGYGYTF.

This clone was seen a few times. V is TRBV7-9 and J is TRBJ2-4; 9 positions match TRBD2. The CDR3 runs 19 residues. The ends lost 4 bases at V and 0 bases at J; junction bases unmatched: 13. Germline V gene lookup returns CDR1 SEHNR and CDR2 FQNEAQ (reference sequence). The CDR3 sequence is CASSSPGASGDLAKNIQYF. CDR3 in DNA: TGTGCCAGCAGCTCCCCAGGGGCTAGCGGGGACTTAGCCAAAAACATTCAGTACTTC.

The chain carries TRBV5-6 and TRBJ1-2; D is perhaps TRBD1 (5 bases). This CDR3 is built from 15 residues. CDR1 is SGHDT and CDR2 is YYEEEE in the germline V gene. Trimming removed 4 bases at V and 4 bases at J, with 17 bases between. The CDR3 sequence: CASSPPGREVYGYTF. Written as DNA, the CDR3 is TGTGCCAGCAGCCCCCCGGGCAGGGAGGTCTATGGCTACACCTTC. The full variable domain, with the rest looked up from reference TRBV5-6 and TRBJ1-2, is DAGVTQSPTHLIKTRGQQVTLRCSPKSGHDTVSWYQQALGQGPQFIFQYYEEEERQRGNFPDRFSGHQFPNYSSELNVNALLLGDSALYLCASSPPGREVYGYTFGSGTRLTVV.

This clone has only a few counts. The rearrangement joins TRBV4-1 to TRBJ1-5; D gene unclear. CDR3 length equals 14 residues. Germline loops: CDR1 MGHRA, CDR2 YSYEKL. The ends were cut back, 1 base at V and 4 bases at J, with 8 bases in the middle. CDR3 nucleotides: TGCGCCAGCAGCCAAGTTAGTGGGAATCAGCCCCAGCATTTT. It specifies CASSQVSGNQPQHF.

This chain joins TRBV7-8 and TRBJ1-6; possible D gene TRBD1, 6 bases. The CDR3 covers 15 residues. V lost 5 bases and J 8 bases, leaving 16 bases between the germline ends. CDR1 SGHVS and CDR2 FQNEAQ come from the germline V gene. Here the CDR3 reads CASSHIRDTYSPLHF. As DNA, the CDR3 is TGTGCCAGCAGCCATATTAGGGACACCTATTCACCCCTCCACTTT.

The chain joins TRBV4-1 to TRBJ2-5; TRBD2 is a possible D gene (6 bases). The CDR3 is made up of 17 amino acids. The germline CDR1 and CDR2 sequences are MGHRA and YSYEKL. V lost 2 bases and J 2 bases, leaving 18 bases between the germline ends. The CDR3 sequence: CASSQLGRIRGQETQYF. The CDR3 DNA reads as TGCGCCAGCAGCCAATTGGGGCGCATCCGGGGGCAAGAGACCCAGTACTTC.

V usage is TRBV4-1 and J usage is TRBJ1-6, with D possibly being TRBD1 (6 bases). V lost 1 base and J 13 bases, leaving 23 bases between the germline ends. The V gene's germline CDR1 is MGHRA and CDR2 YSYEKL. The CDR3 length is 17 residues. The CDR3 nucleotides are TGCGCCAGCAGCCAAGTGTATGCAGGGGATATAATTCGCCCCCTCCACTTT. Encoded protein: CASSQVYAGDIIRPLHF.

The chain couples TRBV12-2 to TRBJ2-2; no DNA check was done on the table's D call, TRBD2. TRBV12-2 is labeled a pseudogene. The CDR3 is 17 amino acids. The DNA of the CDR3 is TGTGCAAGTCGCATTGCACCGGGACTCAAGAACACCGGGGAGCTGTTTTTT. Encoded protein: CASRIAPGLKNTGELFF.

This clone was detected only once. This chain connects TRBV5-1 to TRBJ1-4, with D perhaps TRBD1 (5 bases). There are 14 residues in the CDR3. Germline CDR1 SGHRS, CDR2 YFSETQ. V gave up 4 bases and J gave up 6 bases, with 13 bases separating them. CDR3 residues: CASSKRGTDEKLFF. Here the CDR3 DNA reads TGCGCCAGCAGCAAGCGGGGGACGGATGAAAAACTGTTTTTT.

The CDR3 sequence: CASSSSDSSLNYGYTF. The CDR3 DNA is TGCGCCAGCAGCTCATCCGACAGTTCCTTAAACTATGGCTACACCTTC. V usage is TRBV5-1 and J usage is TRBJ1-2, with a tentative D call TRBD1 (5 bases). Trimming removed 3 bases at V and 2 bases at J, with 17 bases between. The CDR3 contains 16 residues. CDR1 and CDR2 (germline): SGHRS, YFSETQ.

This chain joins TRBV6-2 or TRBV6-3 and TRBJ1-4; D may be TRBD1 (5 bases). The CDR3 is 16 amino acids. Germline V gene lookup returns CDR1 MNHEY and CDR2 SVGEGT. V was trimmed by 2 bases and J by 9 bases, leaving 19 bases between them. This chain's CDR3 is CASSYEGTANRKKLFF. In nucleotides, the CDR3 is TGTGCCAGCAGTTACGAAGGGACGGCTAATAGAAAAAAACTGTTTTTT.

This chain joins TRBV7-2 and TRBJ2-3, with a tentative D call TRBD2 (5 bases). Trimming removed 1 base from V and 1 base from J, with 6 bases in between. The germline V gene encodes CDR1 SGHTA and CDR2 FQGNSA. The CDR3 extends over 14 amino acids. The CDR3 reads CASSLGRGTDTQYF. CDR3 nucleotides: TGTGCCAGCAGCTTAGGGCGGGGCACAGATACGCAGTATTTT.

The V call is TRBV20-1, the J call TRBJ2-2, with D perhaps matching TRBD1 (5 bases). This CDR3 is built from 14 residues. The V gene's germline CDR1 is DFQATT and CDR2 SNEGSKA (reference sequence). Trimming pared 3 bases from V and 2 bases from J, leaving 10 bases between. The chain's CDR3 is CSASRQGNTGELFF. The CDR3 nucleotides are TGCAGTGCTAGTCGGCAGGGAAACACCGGGGAGCTGTTTTTT.

CDR3 sequence: CASSQQGQWETQYF. The CDR3 DNA follows: TGTGCCAGCAGCCAACAGGGACAGTGGGAGACCCAGTACTTC. The gene calls are TRBV3-1 (or the pseudogene TRBV3-2) and TRBJ2-5, with 7 bases fitting TRBD1. This CDR3 spans 14 amino acids. The germline CDR1 and CDR2 sequences are LGHDT and YNNKEL (reference sequence). The J segment lost 5 bases and the V segment lost 2 bases, leaving 5 bases of the junction unmatched.

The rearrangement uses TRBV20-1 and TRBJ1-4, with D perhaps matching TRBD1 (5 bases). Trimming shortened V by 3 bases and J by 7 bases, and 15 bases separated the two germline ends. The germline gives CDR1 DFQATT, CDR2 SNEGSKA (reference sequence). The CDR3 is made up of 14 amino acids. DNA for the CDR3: TGCAGTGCTAGTCTAGGGGTCAGTGTTGAAAAACTGTTTTTT. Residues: CSASLGVSVEKLFF.

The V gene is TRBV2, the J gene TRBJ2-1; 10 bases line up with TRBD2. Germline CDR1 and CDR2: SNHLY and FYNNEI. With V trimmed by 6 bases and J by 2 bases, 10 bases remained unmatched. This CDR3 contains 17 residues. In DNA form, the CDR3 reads TGTGCCAGCAGCGCGGCGGTAGCGGGGGGCACCTACAATGAGCAGTTCTTC. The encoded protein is CASSAAVAGGTYNEQFF.

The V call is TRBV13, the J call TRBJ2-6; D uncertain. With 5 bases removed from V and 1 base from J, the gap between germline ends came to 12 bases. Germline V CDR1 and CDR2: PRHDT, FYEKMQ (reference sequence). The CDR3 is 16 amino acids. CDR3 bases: TGTGCCAGCAGCGTTCTCATGAAATCTGGGGCCAACGTCCTGACTTTC. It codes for CASSVLMKSGANVLTF.

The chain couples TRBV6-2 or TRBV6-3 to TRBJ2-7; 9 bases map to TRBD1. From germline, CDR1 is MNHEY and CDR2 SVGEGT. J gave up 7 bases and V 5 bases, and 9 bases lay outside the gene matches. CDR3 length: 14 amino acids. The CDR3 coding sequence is TGTGCCAGCAGTGGCTCCGGGACAGGGCGAGAGCAGTACGTC. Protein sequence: CASSGSGTGREQYV.

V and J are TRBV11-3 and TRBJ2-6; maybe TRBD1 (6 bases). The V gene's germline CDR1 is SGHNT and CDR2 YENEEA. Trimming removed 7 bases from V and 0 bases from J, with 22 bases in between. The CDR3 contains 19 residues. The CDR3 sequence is CASTPPRGRGSSGANVLTF. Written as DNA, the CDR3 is TGTGCCAGCACCCCCCCACGGGGCAGGGGAAGCTCTGGGGCCAACGTCCTGACTTTC. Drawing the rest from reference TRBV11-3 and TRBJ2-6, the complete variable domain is EAGVVQSPRYKIIEKKQPVAFWCNPISGHNTLYWYLQNLGQGPELLIRYENEEAVDDSQLPKDRFSAERLKGVDSTLKIQPAELGDSAVYLCASTPPRGRGSSGANVLTFGAGSRLTVL.

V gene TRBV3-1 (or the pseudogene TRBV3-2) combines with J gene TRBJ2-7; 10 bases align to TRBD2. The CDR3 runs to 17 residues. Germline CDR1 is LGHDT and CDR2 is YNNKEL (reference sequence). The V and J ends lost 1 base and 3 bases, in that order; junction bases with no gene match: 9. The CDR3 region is CASSQGWTSGTIYEQYV. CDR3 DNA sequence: TGTGCCAGCAGCCAAGGGTGGACTAGCGGCACTATCTACGAGCAGTACGTC.

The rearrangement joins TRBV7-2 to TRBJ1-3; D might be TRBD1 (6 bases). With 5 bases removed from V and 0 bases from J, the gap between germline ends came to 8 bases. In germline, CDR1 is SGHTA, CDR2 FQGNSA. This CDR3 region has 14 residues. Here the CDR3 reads CASSTGFSGNTIYF. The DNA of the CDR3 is TGTGCCAGCAGCACAGGGTTCTCTGGAAACACCATATATTTT.

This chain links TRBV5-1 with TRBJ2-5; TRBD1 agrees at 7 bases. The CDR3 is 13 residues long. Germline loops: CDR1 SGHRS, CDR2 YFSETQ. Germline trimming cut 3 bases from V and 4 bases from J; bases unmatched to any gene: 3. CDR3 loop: CASSSNRGETQYF. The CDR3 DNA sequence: TGCGCCAGCAGCTCAAACAGGGGAGAGACCCAGTACTTC.

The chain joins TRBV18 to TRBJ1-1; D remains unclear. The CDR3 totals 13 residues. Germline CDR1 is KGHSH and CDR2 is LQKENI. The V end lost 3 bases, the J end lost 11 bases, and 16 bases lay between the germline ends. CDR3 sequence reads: CASSPYDGRRAFF. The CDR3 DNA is TGTGCCAGCTCACCCTATGACGGGAGGAGGGCTTTCTTT. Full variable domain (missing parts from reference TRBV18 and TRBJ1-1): NAGVMQNPRHLVRRRGQEARLRCSPMKGHSHVYWYRQLPEEGLKFMVYLQKENIIDESGMPKERFSAEFPKEGPSILRIQQVVRGDSAAYFCASSPYDGRRAFFGQGTRLTVV.

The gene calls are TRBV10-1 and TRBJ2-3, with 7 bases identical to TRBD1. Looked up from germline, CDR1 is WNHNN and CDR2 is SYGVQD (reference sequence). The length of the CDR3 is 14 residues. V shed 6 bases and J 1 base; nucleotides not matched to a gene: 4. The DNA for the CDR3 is TGCGCCAGCAGCGGAGGACAGGGCACAGATACGCAGTATTTT. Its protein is CASSGGQGTDTQYF.